The rows below give T cell receptor beta chains drawn from one sample of a study of control samples from healthy donors and cancer patients. Clones were sequenced by immunoSEQ multiplex PCR, and TCRdb holds only the in-frame ones, with some missing. The table shows about 220,000 clones, with around 94% occurring only once. Specimen: blood. The receptors here all came from a man in his fifties or sixties in good health. Each CDR3 is given with its conserved first and last residue. D genes are given only for firm matches. For some rows the clone size is stated as once, few or many, or as a class when expanded; others skip it.

TRBV5-1	TRBJ1-5	NA	NA	CASSREGSNQPQHF	TGCGCCAGCAGCCGGGAAGGTAGCAATCAGCCCCAGCATTTT
TRBV28	TRBJ1-1	NA	NA	CASGGNTEAFF	TGTGCCAGCGGCGGGAACACTGAAGCTTTCTTT
TRBV18	TRBJ1-6	TRBD1	NA	CASSVDRDSPLHF	TGTGCCAGCTCAGTAGACAGGGATTCACCCCTCCACTTT
TRBV5-1	TRBJ2-2	NA	NA	CASSLNTGELFF	TGCGCCAGCAGCTTAAACACCGGGGAGCTGTTTTTT
TRBV7-9	TRBJ2-7	TRBD2	NA	CANLGGSYEQYF	TGTGCCAACTTGGGAGGGAGTTACGAGCAGTACTTC
TRBV7-9	TRBJ1-5	NA	once	CASSLGDPSNQPQHF	TGTGCCAGCAGCTTAGGGGACCCGAGCAATCAGCCCCAGCATTTT
TRBV5-1	TRBJ1-1	NA	NA	CASSPTGLSEAFF	TGCGCCAGCAGCCCGACAGGACTCTCGGAAGCTTTCTTT
TRBV3-1/TRBV3-2	TRBJ2-4	NA	NA	CASSPDLAKNIQYF	TGTGCCAGCAGCCCAGACTTAGCCAAAAACATTCAGTACTTC
TRBV19	TRBJ1-6	NA	NA	CASSITGHQGSPLHF	TGTGCCAGTAGTATTACTGGACATCAGGGTTCACCCCTCCACTTT
TRBV7-2	TRBJ1-2	NA	NA	CASSPRGTNYGYTF	TGTGCCAGCAGCCCCCGGGGAACTAACTATGGCTACACCTTC
TRBV7-9	TRBJ2-6	NA	NA	CASSRNPGNGANVLTF	TGTGCCAGCAGCCGCAACCCCGGGAATGGGGCCAACGTCCTGACTTTC
TRBV28	TRBJ1-2	NA	NA	CASTPTWDYGYTF	TGTGCCAGCACACCTACTTGGGACTATGGCTACACCTTC
TRBV12-3/TRBV12-4	TRBJ2-7	NA	NA	CASRLPFGPTVF	TGTGCCAGCAGACTCCCGTTTGGCCCGACCGTCTTC
TRBV5-8	TRBJ1-5	NA	NA	CASSLGQPPYSNQPQHF	TGTGCCAGCAGCTTGGGACAGCCTCCTTATAGCAATCAGCCCCAGCATTTT
TRBV19	TRBJ1-2	TRBD1	NA	CASSPDRGRRYGYTF	TGTGCCAGTAGTCCTGACAGGGGGCGCCGGTATGGCTACACCTTC
TRBV4-1	TRBJ1-5	TRBD1	NA	CASAPGQGSHGRNQPQHF	TGCGCCAGCGCCCCGGGACAGGGGAGTCATGGGCGGAATCAGCCCCAGCATTTT
TRBV6-5	TRBJ2-6	TRBD1	NA	CASRGGLGANVLTF	TGTGCCAGCAGAGGGGGCCTTGGGGCCAACGTCCTGACTTTC
TRBV18	TRBJ1-4	NA	NA	CASSPLTGLGEKLFF	TGTGCCAGCTCACCACTAACAGGGTTAGGTGAAAAACTGTTTTTT
TRBV4-3	TRBJ2-1	NA	NA	CASSQAGENEQFF	TGCGCCAGCAGCCAAGCAGGGGAGAATGAGCAGTTCTTC
TRBV29-1	TRBJ1-1	TRBD1	NA	CSVGQGNTEAFF	TGCAGCGTCGGACAGGGGAACACTGAAGCTTTCTTT
TRBV24-1	TRBJ2-2	TRBD1	NA	CATSVPTGGTGELFF	TGTGCCACCAGTGTCCCGACAGGGGGCACCGGGGAGCTGTTTTTT
TRBV6-5	TRBJ1-5	TRBD1	NA	CASLRQGGNQPQHF	TGTGCCAGCCTAAGACAGGGTGGCAATCAGCCCCAGCATTTT
TRBV11-3	TRBJ2-1	TRBD1	NA	CASSSGQGLEQFF	TGTGCCAGCAGCTCCGGACAGGGACTTGAGCAGTTCTTC
TRBV5-4	TRBJ2-3	NA	NA	CASSFQGSTDTQYF	TGTGCCAGCAGCTTCCAGGGGAGCACAGATACGCAGTATTTT
TRBV18	TRBJ2-7	NA	NA	CASSPVGVEQYF	TGTGCCAGCTCACCAGTTGGTGTTGAGCAGTACTTC
TRBV5-4	TRBJ2-4	NA	NA	CASGGARLAKNIQYF	TGTGCCAGCGGCGGGGCCCGGCTAGCCAAAAACATTCAGTACTTC
TRBV6-4	TRBJ1-2	TRBD1	NA	CASSEGTGSSRNF	TGTGCCAGCAGTGAAGGGACAGGGTCTTCGAGGAACTTC
TRBV7-9	TRBJ1-2	TRBD1	NA	CASTKKGASNYGYTF	TGTGCCAGCACCAAGAAGGGGGCCTCTAATTATGGCTACACCTTC
TRBV5-4	TRBJ2-3	NA	NA	CASSPRRVDTQYF	TGTGCCAGCAGCCCCCGCAGGGTCGATACGCAGTATTTT
TRBV7-9	TRBJ1-5	NA	NA	CASSADGLSNQPQHF	TGTGCCAGCAGCGCGGACGGACTTAGCAATCAGCCCCAGCATTTT
TRBV28	TRBJ1-5	NA	NA	CASSLRIGQPQHF	TGTGCCAGCAGTTTGCGTATTGGTCAGCCCCAGCATTTT
TRBV15	TRBJ2-3	NA	once	CATSRDVTDTQYF	TGTGCCACCAGCAGAGATGTAACAGATACGCAGTATTTT
TRBV19	TRBJ1-2	TRBD1	NA	CASSTLGQGHGYTF	TGTGCCAGTAGTACCCTGGGACAGGGGCATGGCTACACCTTC
TRBV30	TRBJ1-3	NA	NA	CAWSRQSLPKWGSGNTIYF	TGTGCCTGGAGTAGGCAGTCACTCCCAAAATGGGGCTCTGGAAACACCATATATTTT
TRBV5-1	TRBJ1-5	TRBD1	NA	CASSLGTGAQPQHF	TGCGCCAGCAGCTTAGGGACAGGGGCTCAGCCCCAGCATTTT
TRBV7-9	TRBJ1-1	NA	NA	CASSEQGFAEAFF	TGTGCCAGCAGCGAGCAGGGGTTTGCTGAAGCTTTCTTT
TRBV3-1/TRBV3-2	TRBJ2-5	NA	NA	CASPSGKGVQYF	TGTGCCAGCCCCTCCGGGAAGGGGGTCCAGTACTTC
TRBV7-6	TRBJ2-2	NA	NA	CASSLGQSTGELFF	TGTGCCAGCAGCTTAGGCCAGTCGACCGGGGAGCTGTTTTTT
TRBV30	TRBJ1-2	NA	NA	CAWAHRDTGYTF	TGTGCCTGGGCCCATCGGGACACTGGCTACACCTTC
TRBV9	TRBJ2-1	NA	NA	CASSVGGLDNEQFF	TGTGCCAGCAGCGTTGGGGGATTGGACAATGAGCAGTTCTTC
TRBV19	TRBJ1-1	NA	NA	CASSPWGSLGKKEAFF	TGTGCCAGTAGTCCCTGGGGCAGCCTTGGAAAGAAGGAAGCTTTCTTT
TRBV3-1/TRBV3-2	TRBJ2-3	TRBD1	NA	CASSQRGGPSTDTQYF	TGTGCCAGCAGCCAAAGAGGGGGCCCTAGCACAGATACGCAGTATTTT
TRBV30	TRBJ1-2	TRBD1	NA	CAWSNQGAYYGYTF	TGTGCCTGGAGTAACCAGGGGGCCTACTATGGCTACACCTTC
TRBV13	TRBJ2-1	TRBD2	once	CASSLERGGSTEQFF	TGTGCCAGCAGCCTGGAGCGGGGGGGCAGTACGGAGCAGTTCTTC
TRBV28	TRBJ1-5	NA	NA	CASSWVGQPQHF	TGTGCCAGCAGTTGGGTCGGGCAGCCCCAGCATTTT
TRBV30	TRBJ1-4	NA	once	CAWSDRAGEKLFF	TGTGCCTGGAGTGATAGGGCCGGGGAAAAACTGTTTTTT
TRBV30	TRBJ1-6	TRBD1	NA	CAWSVGRGLNSPLHF	TGTGCCTGGAGTGTGGGCAGGGGGCTGAATTCACCCCTCCACTTT
TRBV5-1	TRBJ1-1	NA	NA	CASSPRGDLNTEAFF	TGCGCCAGCAGCCCCCGGGGGGATTTGAACACTGAAGCTTTCTTT